Below, 19 T cell receptor beta chains from the same sample are listed, as sequenced in a study of T-cell reconstitution after alpha-beta-depleted transplantation in children. Unique molecular identifiers featured in how the TCRbeta library was prepared. TCRdb itself ran the PCR reads through MiXCR, one entry per CDR3 protein. The sample carries 700,000 to 950,000 distinct CDR3 sequences, approximately 15% recorded once. The source was PBMCs, mostly from graft donor cells, collected 360 days after TCRalphabeta/CD19-depleted stem cell transplant. The receptors were gathered from a male patient younger than 18 who had a stem cell transplant for acute lymphoblastic leukemia, so the T cells may come from the graft donor.

The rearrangement links TRBV20-1 to TRBJ2-1, with D hard to call. Trimming took 6 bases from V and 4 from J, leaving 22 bases between them. Germline CDR1 reads DFQATT; CDR2 reads SNEGSKA (reference sequence). The CDR3 runs to 16 residues. This chain's CDR3 is CSAHLIAPKVYNEQFF. The CDR3 DNA reads as TGCAGTGCCCACCTGATTGCCCCAAAGGTTTACAATGAGCAGTTCTTC.

The V and J genes are TRBV9 and TRBJ2-7, with D possibly matching TRBD1 (5 bases). V lost 4 bases to trimming and J lost 2 bases, with 13 bases between them. The CDR3 loop spans 14 amino acids. In germline, CDR1 is SGDLS, CDR2 YYNGEE. The CDR3 coding sequence is TGTGCCAGCAGCCATCCACAGGCCCCCTACGAGCAGTACTTC. Translated: CASSHPQAPYEQYF.

This clonotype was found a few times. The chain couples TRBV27 to TRBJ2-7, with D perhaps matching TRBD1 or TRBD2 (7 bases each). CDR3 size: 20 residues. V was cut by 3 bases and J by 0 bases, with 27 bases left in between. Germline V gene lookup returns CDR1 MNHEY and CDR2 SMNVEV (reference sequence). CDR3 in DNA: TGTGCCAGCAGTTTTATCTCCCGGGAGGAGGGGGCCGACCACTCCTACGAGCAGTACTTC. It codes for CASSFISREEGADHSYEQYF.

This clonotype was recorded at least ten times. V gene TRBV7-7 combines with J gene TRBJ2-1, with TRBD1 matching 10 bases. The germline gives CDR1 SSHAT, CDR2 FNYEAQ (reference sequence). CDR3 length: 14 residues. J gave up 7 bases and V 5 bases, and 5 bases lay outside the gene matches. CDR3 coding DNA: TGTGCCAGCAGCGTGTGGGACAGGGGTAATGAGCAGTTCTTC. This encodes CASSVWDRGNEQFF.

This clonotype has only a few counts. The chain recombines TRBV4-1 with TRBJ2-7; 9 bases match TRBD1. Germline V gene lookup returns CDR1 MGHRA and CDR2 YSYEKL. This CDR3 is 15 amino acids long. The ends lost 5 bases at V and 4 bases at J; junction bases unmatched: 9. This chain's CDR3 is CASSVWTGAKYEQYF. The CDR3 bases are TGCGCCAGCAGCGTTTGGACAGGGGCGAAATACGAGCAGTACTTC.

This clonotype showed up just a few times. The J gene is TRBJ1-2, the V gene TRBV14, with D possibly being TRBD1 (6 bases). Germline assignment: CDR1 SGHDN and CDR2 FVKESK. With 4 bases removed from V and 5 bases from J, the gap between germline ends came to 14 bases. The CDR3 spans 14 residues. CDR3 protein: CASSRQDSLYGYTF. CDR3 in DNA: TGTGCCAGCAGCCGACAGGACAGCTTATATGGCTACACCTTC.

This clonotype was seen a handful of times. V usage is TRBV27 and J usage is TRBJ2-1, with unresolved D. This CDR3 region has 13 residues. V lost 2 bases to trimming and J lost 6 bases, with 8 bases between them. CDR1 MNHEY and CDR2 SMNVEV come from the germline V gene (reference sequence). CDR3 bases: TGTGCCAGCAGTTTACTAGGTACCAATGAGCAGTTCTTC. This codes for CASSLLGTNEQFF.

Only a few counts were recorded for this clonotype. The J gene is TRBJ1-1, the V gene TRBV5-1, with D maybe TRBD1 (5 bases). In germline, CDR1 is SGHRS, CDR2 YFSETQ. This CDR3 is built from 12 residues. Trimming removed 2 bases from V and 5 bases from J, with 7 bases in between. In DNA form, the CDR3 reads TGCGCCAGCAGCTTCACAGGAACTGAAGCTTTCTTT. Protein sequence: CASSFTGTEAFF.

The chain's CDR3 is CASTGSSNTGELFF. The CDR3 coding sequence is TGTGCCAGCACAGGCAGTTCGAACACCGGGGAGCTGTTTTTT. The V and J genes are TRBV12-3 or TRBV12-4 and TRBJ2-2; D gene uncertain. Deletions cut 7 bases from V and 0 bases from J, with 9 bases between. The CDR3 is 14 amino acids.

This clonotype showed up many times. The chain has TRBV5-1 and TRBJ2-2, with 10 positions matching TRBD2. Trimming at V came to 3 bases and at J to 3 bases, leaving 5 bases not matched to a gene. The CDR3 totals 16 residues. In germline, CDR1 is SGHRS, CDR2 YFSETQ. The chain's CDR3 is CASSSGLARDTGELFF. CDR3 DNA: TGCGCCAGCAGCTCGGGACTAGCGAGAGACACCGGGGAGCTGTTTTTT.

V usage is TRBV6-5 and J usage is TRBJ2-1; 9 bases fit TRBD2. With V trimmed by 4 bases and J by 0 bases, 7 bases remained unmatched. The germline V gene has CDR1 MNHEY and CDR2 SVGAGI. The CDR3 is 17 residues long. The CDR3 nucleotides are TGTGCCAGCAGTTCCCGACTAGCGGCGAGCTCCTACAATGAGCAGTTCTTC. Its protein product is CASSSRLAASSYNEQFF.

This clonotype was counted between two and nine times. The J gene is TRBJ2-7, the V gene TRBV2; D not certain. Germline values: CDR1 SNHLY, CDR2 FYNNEI. The CDR3 loop spans 13 amino acids. V lost 10 bases and J 2 bases, leaving 15 bases between the germline ends. DNA of the CDR3: TGTGCCACCCAAAGAGACTGGACCTACGAGCAGTACTTC. It translates to CATQRDWTYEQYF.

This chain joins TRBV2 and TRBJ2-2; 9 nucleotides agree with TRBD1. CDR1 and CDR2 (germline): SNHLY, FYNNEI. The CDR3 contains 17 residues. V trimming: 4 bases; J trimming: 1 base; junction bases outside the gene matches: 7. The CDR3 nucleotides are TGTGCCAGCAGTGTACACCGGGACAGGGTGAACACCGGGGAGCTGTTTTTT. Its translation: CASSVHRDRVNTGELFF.

In this sample, this clonotype turned up many times. CDR3 bases: TGTGCCAGCAATGGCAGGGGGCGCGGACAGCCCCAGCATTTT. Its protein is CASNGRGRGQPQHF. The rearrangement links TRBV2 to TRBJ1-5, with 8 positions matching TRBD1. The trim removed 7 bases at V and 7 bases at J, leaving 9 bases unmatched. The length of the CDR3 is 14 residues. Germline CDR1 SNHLY, CDR2 FYNNEI. The full variable domain, its missing parts supplied by reference TRBV2 and TRBJ1-5, is EPEVTQTPSHQVTQMGQEVILRCVPISNHLYFYWYRQILGQKVEFLVSFYNNEISEKSEIFDDQFSVERPDGSNFTLKIRSTKLEDSAMYFCASNGRGRGQPQHFGDGTRLSIL.

The chain links TRBV5-1 to TRBJ2-7; D unclear. CDR3 length equals 14 residues. Germline CDR1 is SGHRS and CDR2 is YFSETQ. The V gene lost 4 bases and the J gene lost 0 bases, with 11 bases spanning the gap. The CDR3 loop reads CASSHWESSYEQYF. The CDR3 DNA reads TGCGCCAGCAGCCACTGGGAAAGCTCCTACGAGCAGTACTTC.

This clonotype was counted at least ten times. The gene calls are TRBV7-9 and TRBJ2-1, with a weak D call TRBD2 (5 bases). The CDR3 consists of 14 residues. V was cut by 1 base and J by 13 bases, with 17 bases left in between. The V gene's germline CDR1 is SEHNR and CDR2 FQNEAQ (reference sequence). Here the CDR3 reads CASSLETIWARQFF. In nucleotides, the CDR3 is TGTGCCAGCAGCTTAGAGACTATTTGGGCTAGACAGTTCTTC.

There are a few counts of this clonotype. V gene TRBV9 combines with J gene TRBJ2-2; no definite D call. The ends were cut back, 2 bases at V and 4 bases at J, with 6 bases in the middle. CDR3 size: 13 residues. In germline, CDR1 is SGDLS, CDR2 YYNGEE. CDR3 DNA sequence: TGTGCCAGCAGCGTCGGAGTCACCGGGGAGCTGTTTTTT. Protein sequence: CASSVGVTGELFF.

V gene TRBV27 combines with J gene TRBJ2-2; 8 bases align to TRBD1. The J segment lost 7 bases and the V segment lost 5 bases, leaving 9 bases of the junction unmatched. This CDR3 has 15 amino acids. In germline, CDR1 is MNHEY, CDR2 SMNVEV (reference sequence). In DNA form, the CDR3 reads TGTGCCAGCAGTCCCATTACAGGGGGAGTCGGGGAGCTGTTTTTT. Translation gives CASSPITGGVGELFF.

This chain uses TRBV27 with TRBJ2-7; D might be TRBD2 (6 bases). CDR3 length: 16 amino acids. Germline values: CDR1 MNHEY, CDR2 SMNVEV (reference sequence). The V end lost 4 bases, the J end lost 0 bases, and 16 bases lay between the germline ends. The CDR3, as DNA: TGTGCCAGCAGTTCCCTTGGAGGGATGAGCTCCTACGAGCAGTACTTC. Protein: CASSSLGGMSSYEQYF.